This TCR beta chain was captured by sequencing in a study of blood T cell repertoires in COVID-19. CDR1 is SGDLS and CDR2 is YYNGEE in the germline V gene. The CDR3 extends over 17 amino acids. The V segment lost 3 bases and the J segment 2 bases; nucleotides outside the gene matches: 10. Profiling relied on immunoSEQ multiplex PCR, and the TCRdb table lists in-frame clones only, not all of them. The data hold some 70,000 clones, with roughly 84% observed a single time. The sample taken for sequencing was peripheral blood. The clonotype was recovered from a woman aged 45-59 years with acute or convalescent COVID-19. This chain uses TRBV9 with TRBJ2-2; TRBD2 matches 7 bases. The CDR3 region is CASSASLRELNTGELFF. CDR3 in DNA: TGTGCCAGCAGCGCCTCATTGCGGGAGTTAAACACCGGGGAGCTGTTTTTT.